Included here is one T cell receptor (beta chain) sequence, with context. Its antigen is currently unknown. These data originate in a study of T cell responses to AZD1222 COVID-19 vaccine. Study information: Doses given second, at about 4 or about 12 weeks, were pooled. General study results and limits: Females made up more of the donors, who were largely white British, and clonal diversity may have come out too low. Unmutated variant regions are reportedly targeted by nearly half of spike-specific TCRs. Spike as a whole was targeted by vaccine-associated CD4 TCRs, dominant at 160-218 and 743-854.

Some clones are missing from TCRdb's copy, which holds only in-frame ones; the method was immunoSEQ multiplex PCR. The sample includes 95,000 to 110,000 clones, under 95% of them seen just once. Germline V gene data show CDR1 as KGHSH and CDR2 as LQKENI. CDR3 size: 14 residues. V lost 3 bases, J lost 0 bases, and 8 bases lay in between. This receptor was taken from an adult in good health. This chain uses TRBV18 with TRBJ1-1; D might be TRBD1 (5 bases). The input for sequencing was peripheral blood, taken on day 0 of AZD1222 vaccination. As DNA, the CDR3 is TGTGCCAGCTCACCGACAGCGATGAACACTGAAGCTTTCTTT. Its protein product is CASSPTAMNTEAFF. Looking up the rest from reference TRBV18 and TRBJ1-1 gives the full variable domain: NAGVMQNPRHLVRRRGQEARLRCSPMKGHSHVYWYRQLPEEGLKFMVYLQKENIIDESGMPKERFSAEFPKEGPSILRIQQVVRGDSAAYFCASSPTAMNTEAFFGQGTRLTVV.